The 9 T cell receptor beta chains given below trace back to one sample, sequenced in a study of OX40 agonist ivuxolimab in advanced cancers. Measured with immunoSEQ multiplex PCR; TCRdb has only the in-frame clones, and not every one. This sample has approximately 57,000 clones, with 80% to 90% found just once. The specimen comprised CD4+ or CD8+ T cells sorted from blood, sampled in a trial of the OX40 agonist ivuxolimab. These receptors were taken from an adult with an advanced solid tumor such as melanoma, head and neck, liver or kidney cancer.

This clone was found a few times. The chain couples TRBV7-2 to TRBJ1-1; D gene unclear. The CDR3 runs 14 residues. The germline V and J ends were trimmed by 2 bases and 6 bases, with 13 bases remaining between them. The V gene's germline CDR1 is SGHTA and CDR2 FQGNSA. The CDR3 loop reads CASSLSGFVAEAFF. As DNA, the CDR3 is TGTGCCAGCAGCTTATCTGGGTTTGTCGCTGAAGCTTTCTTT.

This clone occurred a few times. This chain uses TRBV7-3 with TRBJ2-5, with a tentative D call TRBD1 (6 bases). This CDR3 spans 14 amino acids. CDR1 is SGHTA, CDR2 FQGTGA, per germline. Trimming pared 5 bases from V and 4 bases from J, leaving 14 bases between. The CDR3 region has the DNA TGTGCCAGCAGCGCCCACAGGGATTCAGAGACCCAGTACTTC. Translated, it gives CASSAHRDSETQYF. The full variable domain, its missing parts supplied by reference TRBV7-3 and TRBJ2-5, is GAGVSQTPSNKVTEKGKYVELRCDPISGHTALYWYRQSLGQGPEFLIYFQGTGAADDSGLPNDRFFAVRPEGSVSTLKIQRTERGDSAVYLCASSAHRDSETQYFGPGTRLLVL.

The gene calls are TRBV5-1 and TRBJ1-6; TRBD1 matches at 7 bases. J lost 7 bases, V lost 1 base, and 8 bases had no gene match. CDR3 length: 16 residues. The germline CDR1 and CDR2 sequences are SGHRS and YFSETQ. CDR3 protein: CASSLSGTAKNSPLHF. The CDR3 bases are TGCGCCAGCAGCTTGTCGGGGACAGCGAAGAATTCACCCCTCCACTTT.

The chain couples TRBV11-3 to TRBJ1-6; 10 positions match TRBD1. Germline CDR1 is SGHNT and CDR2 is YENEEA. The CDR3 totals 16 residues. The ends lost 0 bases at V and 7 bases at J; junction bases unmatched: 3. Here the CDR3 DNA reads TGTGCCAGCAGCTTAGATAGGGACAGGGGCAATTCACCCCTCCACTTT. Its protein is CASSLDRDRGNSPLHF.

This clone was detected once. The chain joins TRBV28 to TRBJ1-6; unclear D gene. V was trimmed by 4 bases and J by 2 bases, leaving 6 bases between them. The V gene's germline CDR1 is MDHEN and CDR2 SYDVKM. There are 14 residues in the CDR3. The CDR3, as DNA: TGTGCCAGCAGTTCTGTAACCTATAATTCACCCCTCCACTTT. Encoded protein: CASSSVTYNSPLHF.

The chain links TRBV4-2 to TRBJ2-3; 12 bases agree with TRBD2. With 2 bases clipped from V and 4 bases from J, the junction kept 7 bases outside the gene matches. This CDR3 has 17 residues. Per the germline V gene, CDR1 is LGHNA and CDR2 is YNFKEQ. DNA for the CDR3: TGTGCCAGCAGCCAACAATCTAGCGGGGGGGCGGCAGATACGCAGTATTTT. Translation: CASSQQSSGGAADTQYF.

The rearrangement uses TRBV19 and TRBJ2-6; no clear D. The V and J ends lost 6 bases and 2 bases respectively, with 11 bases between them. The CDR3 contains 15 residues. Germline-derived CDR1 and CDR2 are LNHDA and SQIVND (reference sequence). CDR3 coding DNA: TGTGCCAGTAGCTTGGACCCTGCTGGGGCCAACGTCCTGACTTTC. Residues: CASSLDPAGANVLTF.

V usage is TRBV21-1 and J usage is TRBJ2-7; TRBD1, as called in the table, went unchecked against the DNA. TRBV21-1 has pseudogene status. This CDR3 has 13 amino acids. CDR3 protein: CASSKGGTYEQYF. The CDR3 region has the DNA TGTGCCAGCAGCAAAGGGGGCACCTACGAGCAGTACTTC.

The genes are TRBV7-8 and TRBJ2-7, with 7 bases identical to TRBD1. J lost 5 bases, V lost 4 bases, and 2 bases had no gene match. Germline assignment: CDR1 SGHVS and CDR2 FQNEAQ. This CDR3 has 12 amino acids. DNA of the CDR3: TGTGCCAGCAGCTCCACAGGGGACGAGCAGTACTTC. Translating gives CASSSTGDEQYF.